Sequencing of this TCR beta chain was carried out in a study of memory CD4+ T cells and cytomegalovirus serostatus. The overall study: Donors were healthy Belgian adults, 9 or 10 CMV seropositive and around 23 seronegative. Study conclusions and caveats: CD4+ memory repertoires contained about 40% of the roughly 160 reported CMV TCRbeta sequences. CMV serostatus prediction reached median AUC roughly 0.95, or 0.91 with US-trained model.

Profiling relied on immunoSEQ multiplex PCR, and the TCRdb table lists in-frame clones only, not all of them. This sample has 45,000 to 65,000 clones, with around four fifths found just once. Single viable CD3+CD4+CD8-CD45RO+ cells were sorted as the memory CD4+ T cells. CD4+ T cells were isolated by positive magnetic selection. A note on this clone: Its matching antigen is unknown.

Germline CDR1 is MNHEY and CDR2 is SVGAGI. With 1 base clipped from V and 7 bases from J, the junction kept 4 bases outside the gene matches. The CDR3 spans 14 residues. The clonotype originates from an adult in good health and CMV-seropositive. Sequenced input: memory CD4+ T cells from blood. The chain recombines TRBV6-5 with TRBJ2-1; the match to TRBD1 covers 7 bases. CDR3 sequence: CASSYYRGTNEQFF. In DNA form, the CDR3 reads TGTGCCAGCAGTTACTACAGGGGAACTAATGAGCAGTTCTTC.